This entry is about one T cell receptor (beta chain). This CDR3 region has 15 residues. CDR1 is SGHAT and CDR2 is FQNNGV in the germline V gene. The J segment lost 2 bases and the V segment lost 3 bases, leaving 7 bases of the junction unmatched. TCRdb's copy holds only in-frame clones and misses some; the assay was immunoSEQ multiplex PCR. The sample lists under 55,000 clones, roughly 85% occurring once. This specimen belongs to a study of blood T cell repertoires in COVID-19. The receptor comes from a man aged 65-85 years with acute or convalescent COVID-19. The sequencing sample was made of peripheral blood. The V and J genes are TRBV11-2 and TRBJ2-7; TRBD2 matches 7 bases. CDR3 region: CASSLVRGVTYEQYF. DNA for the CDR3: TGTGCCAGCAGCTTGGTACGGGGGGTAACCTACGAGCAGTACTTC.